The following is a T cell receptor (beta chain) sequence with its context. Its target is unknown. The germline gives CDR1 WSHSY, CDR2 SAAADI. The CDR3 covers 13 residues. The V gene end was trimmed by 8 bases and the J gene end by 6 bases; junction bases not matched to a gene: 7. These data come from a study of OX40 agonist ivuxolimab in advanced cancers. General study results and limits: Some nonresponders additionally presented with little normalized T-cell clonal expansion.

Sequenced by immunoSEQ multiplex PCR; TCRdb stores in-frame clones only, minus some. Of tens of thousands of clones in the sample, 92% were seen once. The rearrangement uses TRBV10-2 and TRBJ1-1; 9 bases line up with TRBD1. This clonotype was obtained from an adult with an advanced solid tumor such as melanoma, head and neck, liver or kidney cancer. Source: CD4+ or CD8+ T cells sorted from blood, taken in a trial of the OX40 agonist ivuxolimab. The CDR3 DNA is TGCGCCAGCTATTCGGGACAGGGTTCTGAAGCTTTCTTT. It is translated as CASYSGQGSEAFF.